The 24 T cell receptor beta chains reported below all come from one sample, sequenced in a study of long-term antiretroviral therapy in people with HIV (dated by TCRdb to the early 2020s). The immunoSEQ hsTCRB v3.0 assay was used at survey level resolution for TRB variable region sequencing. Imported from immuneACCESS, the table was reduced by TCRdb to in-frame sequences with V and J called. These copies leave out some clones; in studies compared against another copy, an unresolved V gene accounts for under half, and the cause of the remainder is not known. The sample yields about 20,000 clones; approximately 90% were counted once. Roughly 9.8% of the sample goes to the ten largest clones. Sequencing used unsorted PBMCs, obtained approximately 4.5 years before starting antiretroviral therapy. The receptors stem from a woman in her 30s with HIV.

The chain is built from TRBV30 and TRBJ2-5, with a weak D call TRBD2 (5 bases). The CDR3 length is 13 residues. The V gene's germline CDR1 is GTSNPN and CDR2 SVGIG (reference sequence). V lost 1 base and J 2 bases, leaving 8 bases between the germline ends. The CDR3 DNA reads TGTGCCTGGAGTGGTTGGACTCAAGAGACCCAGTACTTC. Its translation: CAWSGWTQETQYF.

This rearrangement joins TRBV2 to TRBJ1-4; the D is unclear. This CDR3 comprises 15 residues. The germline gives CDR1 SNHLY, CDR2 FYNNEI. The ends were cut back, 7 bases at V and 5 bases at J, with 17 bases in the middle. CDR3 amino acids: CASTLGSQANEKLFF. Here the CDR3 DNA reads TGTGCCAGCACCCTCGGGTCTCAGGCGAATGAAAAACTGTTTTTT.

CDR3 DNA: TGTGCCAGCTCACCGGCCGGGACAGGGAATGGCAATCAGCCCCAGCATTTT. Its protein product is CASSPAGTGNGNQPQHF. The chain carries TRBV18 and TRBJ1-5; 9 positions match TRBD1. J was trimmed by 2 bases and V by 3 bases; bases with no gene match: 8. The germline gives CDR1 KGHSH, CDR2 LQKENI. The CDR3 is made up of 17 amino acids. Looking up the rest from reference TRBV18 and TRBJ1-5 gives the full variable domain: NAGVMQNPRHLVRRRGQEARLRCSPMKGHSHVYWYRQLPEEGLKFMVYLQKENIIDESGMPKERFSAEFPKEGPSILRIQQVVRGDSAAYFCASSPAGTGNGNQPQHFGDGTRLSIL.

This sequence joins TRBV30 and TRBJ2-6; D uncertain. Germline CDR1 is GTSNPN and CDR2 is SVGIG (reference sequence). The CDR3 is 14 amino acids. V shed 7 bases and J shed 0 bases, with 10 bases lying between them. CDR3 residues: CAFTSRSGANVLTF. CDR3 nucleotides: TGTGCCTTTACGTCCCGCTCTGGGGCCAACGTCCTGACTTTC.

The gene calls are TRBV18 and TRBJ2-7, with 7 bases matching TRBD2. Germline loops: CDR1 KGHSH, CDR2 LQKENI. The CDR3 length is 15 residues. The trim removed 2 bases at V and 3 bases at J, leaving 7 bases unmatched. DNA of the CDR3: TGTGCCAGCTCACCATTCGGGGGGATCAACTACGAGCAGTACTTC. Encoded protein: CASSPFGGINYEQYF. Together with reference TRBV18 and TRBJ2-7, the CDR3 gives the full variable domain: NAGVMQNPRHLVRRRGQEARLRCSPMKGHSHVYWYRQLPEEGLKFMVYLQKENIIDESGMPKERFSAEFPKEGPSILRIQQVVRGDSAAYFCASSPFGGINYEQYFGPGTRLTVT.

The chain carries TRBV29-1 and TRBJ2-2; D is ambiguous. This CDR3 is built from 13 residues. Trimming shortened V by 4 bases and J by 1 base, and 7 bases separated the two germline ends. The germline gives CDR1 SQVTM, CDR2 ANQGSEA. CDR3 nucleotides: TGCAGCGTTGGGCGAGGGAACACCGGGGAGCTGTTTTTT. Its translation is CSVGRGNTGELFF.

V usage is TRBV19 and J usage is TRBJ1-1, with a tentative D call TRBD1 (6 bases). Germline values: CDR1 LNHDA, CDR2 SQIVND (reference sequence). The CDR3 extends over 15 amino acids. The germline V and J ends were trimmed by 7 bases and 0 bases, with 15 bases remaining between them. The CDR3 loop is CASTRGGGLNTEAFF. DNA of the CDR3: TGTGCCAGTACCCGAGGGGGAGGGTTGAACACTGAAGCTTTCTTT. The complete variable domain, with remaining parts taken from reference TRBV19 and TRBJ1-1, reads DGGITQSPKYLFRKEGQNVTLSCEQNLNHDAMYWYRQDPGQGLRLIYYSQIVNDFQKGDIAEGYSVSREKKESFPLTVTSAQKNPTAFYLCASTRGGGLNTEAFFGQGTRLTVV.

The CDR3 loop is CASRRQVNGNQPQHF. CDR3 bases: TGTGCCAGCAGACGACAGGTAAATGGCAATCAGCCCCAGCATTTT. The rearrangement uses TRBV6-5 and TRBJ1-5; a weak D match, TRBD1 (6 bases). The CDR3 loop spans 15 amino acids. Germline loops: CDR1 MNHEY, CDR2 SVGAGI. Between the trimmed V and J ends, which lost 6 bases and 2 bases, there was a span of 14 bases.

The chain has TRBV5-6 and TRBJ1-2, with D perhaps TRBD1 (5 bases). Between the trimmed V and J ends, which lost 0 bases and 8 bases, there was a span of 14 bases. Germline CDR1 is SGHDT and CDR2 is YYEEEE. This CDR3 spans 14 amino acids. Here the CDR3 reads CASSLANGAGGYTF. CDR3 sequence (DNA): TGTGCCAGCAGCTTGGCCAACGGGGCAGGAGGCTACACCTTC.

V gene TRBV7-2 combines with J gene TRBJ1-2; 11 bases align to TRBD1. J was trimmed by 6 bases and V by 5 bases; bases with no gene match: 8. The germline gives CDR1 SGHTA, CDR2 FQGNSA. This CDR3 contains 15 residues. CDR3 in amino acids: CASSARTGGDDGYTF. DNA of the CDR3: TGTGCCAGCAGCGCCCGGACAGGGGGCGATGATGGCTACACCTTC. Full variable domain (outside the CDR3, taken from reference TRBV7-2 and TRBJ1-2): GAGVSQSPSNKVTEKGKDVELRCDPISGHTALYWYRQSLGQGLEFLIYFQGNSAPDKSGLPSDRFSAERTGGSVSTLTIQRTQQEDSAVYLCASSARTGGDDGYTFGSGTRLTVV.

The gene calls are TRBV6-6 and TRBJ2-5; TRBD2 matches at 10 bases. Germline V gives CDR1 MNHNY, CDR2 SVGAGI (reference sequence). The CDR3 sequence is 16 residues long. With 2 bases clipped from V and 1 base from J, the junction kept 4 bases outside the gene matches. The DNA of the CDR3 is TGTGCCAGCAGTTACCGGACTAGCGGCAGCCAAGAGACCCAGTACTTC. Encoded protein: CASSYRTSGSQETQYF.

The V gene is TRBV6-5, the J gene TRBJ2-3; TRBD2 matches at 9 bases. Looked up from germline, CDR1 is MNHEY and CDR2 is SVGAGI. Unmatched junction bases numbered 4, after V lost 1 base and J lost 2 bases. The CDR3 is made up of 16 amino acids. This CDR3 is CASSYLAGVNTDTQYF. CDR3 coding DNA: TGTGCCAGCAGTTACTTAGCGGGGGTCAACACAGATACGCAGTATTTT.

The CDR3 sequence: CSLRRGLSTDTQYF. DNA for the CDR3: TGCAGCCTCCGCAGGGGGCTAAGCACAGATACGCAGTATTTT. The V call is TRBV29-1, the J call TRBJ2-3, with TRBD1 matching over 8 bases. CDR3 length: 14 amino acids. CDR1 is SQVTM and CDR2 is ANQGSEA in the germline V gene. After removal of 8 bases from V and 0 bases from J, the junction contained 7 bases not matched to a gene.

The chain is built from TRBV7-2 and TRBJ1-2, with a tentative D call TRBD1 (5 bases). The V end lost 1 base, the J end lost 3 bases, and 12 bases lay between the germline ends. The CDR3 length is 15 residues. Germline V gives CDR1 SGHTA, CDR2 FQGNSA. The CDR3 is CASSLGGGGDYGYTF. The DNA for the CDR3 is TGTGCCAGCAGCTTAGGTGGGGGAGGCGACTATGGCTACACCTTC. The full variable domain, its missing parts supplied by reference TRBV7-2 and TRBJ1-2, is GAGVSQSPSNKVTEKGKDVELRCDPISGHTALYWYRQSLGQGLEFLIYFQGNSAPDKSGLPSDRFSAERTGGSVSTLTIQRTQQEDSAVYLCASSLGGGGDYGYTFGSGTRLTVV.

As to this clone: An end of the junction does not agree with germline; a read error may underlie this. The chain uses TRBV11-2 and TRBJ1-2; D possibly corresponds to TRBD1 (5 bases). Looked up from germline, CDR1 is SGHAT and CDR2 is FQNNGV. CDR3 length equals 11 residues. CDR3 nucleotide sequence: TGTGCCAGCAGCCAGGAGGGGCCCCTTTCCTTC. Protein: CASSQEGPLSF.

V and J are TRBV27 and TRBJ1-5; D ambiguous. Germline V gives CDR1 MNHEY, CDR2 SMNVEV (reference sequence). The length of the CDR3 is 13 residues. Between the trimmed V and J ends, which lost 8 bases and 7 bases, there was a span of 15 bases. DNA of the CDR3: TGTGCCAGCTGCCTTAGGGCCCACCAGCCCCAGCATTTT. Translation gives CASCLRAHQPQHF.

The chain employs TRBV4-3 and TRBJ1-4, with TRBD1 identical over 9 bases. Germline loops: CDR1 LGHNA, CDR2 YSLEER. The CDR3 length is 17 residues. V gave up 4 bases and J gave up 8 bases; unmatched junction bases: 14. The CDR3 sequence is CASSPGHAGTGLEKLFF. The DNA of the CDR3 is TGCGCCAGCAGCCCGGGGCACGCCGGGACAGGGCTGGAAAAACTGTTTTTT.

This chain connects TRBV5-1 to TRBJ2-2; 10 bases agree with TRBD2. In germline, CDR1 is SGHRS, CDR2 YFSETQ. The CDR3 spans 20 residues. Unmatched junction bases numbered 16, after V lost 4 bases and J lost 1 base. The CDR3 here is CASSPTIAGGRTLNTGELFF. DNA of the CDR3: TGCGCCAGCAGCCCAACCATAGCGGGGGGCCGGACCTTGAACACCGGGGAGCTGTTTTTT.

The CDR3 DNA reads TGTGCCAGCAGCTTACAGCGGGATGGCTACGAGCAGTACTTC. It yields the protein CASSLQRDGYEQYF. V gene TRBV7-2 combines with J gene TRBJ2-7; 7 bases line up with TRBD2. The V gene end was trimmed by 2 bases and the J gene end by 3 bases; junction bases not matched to a gene: 4. The CDR3 sequence is 14 residues long. Germline-derived CDR1 and CDR2 are SGHTA and FQGNSA.

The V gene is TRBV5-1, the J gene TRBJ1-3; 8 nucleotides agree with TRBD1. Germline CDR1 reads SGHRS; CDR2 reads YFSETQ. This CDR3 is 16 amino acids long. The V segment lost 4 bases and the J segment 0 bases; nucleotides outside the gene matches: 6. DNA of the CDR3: TGCGCCAGCAGCATGACAGGGGCGTCCTCTGGAAACACCATATATTTT. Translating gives CASSMTGASSGNTIYF.

Here the CDR3 reads CASSGRVSNTEAFF. CDR3 coding DNA: TGTGCCAGCAGCGGCAGGGTTTCGAACACTGAAGCTTTCTTT. The gene calls are TRBV5-5 and TRBJ1-1; a possible D gene is TRBD1 (5 bases). Germline CDR1 reads SGHKS; CDR2 reads YYEKEE (reference sequence). The CDR3 is made up of 14 amino acids. The germline V and J ends were trimmed by 4 bases and 1 base, with 11 bases remaining between them.

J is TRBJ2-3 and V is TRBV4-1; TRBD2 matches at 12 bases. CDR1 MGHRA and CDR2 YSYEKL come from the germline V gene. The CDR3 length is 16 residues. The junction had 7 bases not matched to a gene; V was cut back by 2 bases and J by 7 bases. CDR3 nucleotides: TGCGCCAGCAGCCAATACCTAGCGGGGGGGTTAAATACGCAGTATTTT. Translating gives CASSQYLAGGLNTQYF.

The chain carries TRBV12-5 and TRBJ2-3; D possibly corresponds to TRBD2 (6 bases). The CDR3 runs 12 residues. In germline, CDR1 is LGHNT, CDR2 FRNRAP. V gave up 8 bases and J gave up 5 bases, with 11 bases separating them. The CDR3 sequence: CASLTEGDTQYF. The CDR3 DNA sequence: TGTGCTAGTTTAACGGAGGGAGATACGCAGTATTTT.

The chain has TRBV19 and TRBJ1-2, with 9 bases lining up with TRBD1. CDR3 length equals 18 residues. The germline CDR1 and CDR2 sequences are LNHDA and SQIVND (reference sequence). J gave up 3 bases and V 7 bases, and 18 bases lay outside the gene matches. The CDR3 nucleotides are TGTGCCAGTACGAGGGATCCAAGGGGGACAGGGTTTTACTATGGCTACACCTTC. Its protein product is CASTRDPRGTGFYYGYTF.